The entry below gives a single T cell receptor (beta chain) sequence along with its context. This sample was taken from a study of control samples from healthy donors and cancer patients. The data were produced by immunoSEQ multiplex PCR, yet TCRdb's version contains in-frame clones alone and is incomplete. The sample lists tens of thousands of clones, 85% to 95% occurring once. This CDR3 spans 14 amino acids. The germline V gene encodes CDR1 SGDLS and CDR2 YYNGEE. With 4 bases removed from V and 4 bases from J, the gap between germline ends came to 14 bases. This sequence was found in a young woman in good health. The sequencing sample was made of blood. The V call is TRBV9, the J call TRBJ1-2, with D hard to call. CDR3 sequence: CASSPNTVFYGYTF. DNA for the CDR3: TGTGCCAGCAGCCCCAATACGGTCTTCTATGGCTACACCTTC.